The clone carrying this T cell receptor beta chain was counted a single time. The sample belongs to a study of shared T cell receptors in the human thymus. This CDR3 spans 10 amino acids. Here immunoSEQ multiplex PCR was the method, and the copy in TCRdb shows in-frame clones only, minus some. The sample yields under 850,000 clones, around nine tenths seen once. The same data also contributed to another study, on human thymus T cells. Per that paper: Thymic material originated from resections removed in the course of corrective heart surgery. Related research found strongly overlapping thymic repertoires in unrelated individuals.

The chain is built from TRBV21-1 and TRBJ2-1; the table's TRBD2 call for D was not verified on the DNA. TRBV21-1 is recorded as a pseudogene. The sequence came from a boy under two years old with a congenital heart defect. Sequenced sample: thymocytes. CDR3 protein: CASSGSEQFF. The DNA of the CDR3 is TGTGCCAGCAGCGGGAGTGAGCAGTTCTTC.